These 6 T cell receptor beta chains were sequenced from one sample in a study of chemoradiotherapy in HPV16-positive cancers. Libraries were prepared by immunoSEQ multiplex PCR; TCRdb keeps only in-frame clonotypes and omits some of them. The sample lists approximately 52,000 clones; over 85% were seen once. The sample here was blood, taken from a patient who underwent chemoradiotherapy. These receptor sequences come from a human donor with HPV-associated anogenital cancer.

The table lists this clone with a count of one. The rearrangement uses TRBV4-3 and TRBJ1-6; D not resolved. CDR1 and CDR2 (germline): LGHNA, YSLEER. There are 16 residues in the CDR3. Trimming cost V 0 bases and J 8 bases, with 14 bases left between them. DNA of the CDR3: TGCGCCAGCAGCCAAGAATCGGTTAGGCTGCATTCACCCCTCCACTTT. Protein: CASSQESVRLHSPLHF.

The rearrangement links TRBV10-3 to TRBJ1-2; D is uncertain. The CDR3 is 12 amino acids. Trimming pared 3 bases from V and 6 bases from J, leaving 8 bases between. The V gene's germline CDR1 is ENHRY and CDR2 SYGVKD. In nucleotides, the CDR3 is TGTGCCATCAGTGAACAGTTAGATGGCTACACCTTC. Its protein product is CAISEQLDGYTF.

The chain uses TRBV11-2 and TRBJ1-1; 11 bases align to TRBD1. The CDR3 contains 16 residues. V was clipped by 0 bases and J by 4 bases; unmatched bases: 4. Per germline, CDR1 SGHAT and CDR2 FQNNGV. CDR3 in amino acids: CASSLDLGTGGTEAFF. The CDR3 nucleotides read TGTGCCAGCAGCTTAGATCTCGGGACAGGGGGCACTGAAGCTTTCTTT.

The V call is TRBV19, the J call TRBJ2-1; 10 nucleotides line up with TRBD2. Germline V CDR1 and CDR2: LNHDA, SQIVND (reference sequence). There are 15 residues in the CDR3. Trimming cost V 7 bases and J 7 bases; bases outside gene matches: 10. In DNA, the CDR3 is TGTGCCAGTACCGCCAAGCGGGGGGGCCTGAATGAGCAGTTCTTC. Protein sequence: CASTAKRGGLNEQFF.

The CDR3 sequence: CASSQGQLYEQYF. Here the CDR3 DNA reads TGTGCCAGCAGTCAGGGGCAACTCTACGAGCAGTACTTC. J is TRBJ2-7 and V is TRBV6-5, with D possibly matching TRBD1 (6 bases). V was shortened by 5 bases and J by 3 bases, with 11 bases between the two germline ends. The germline V gene has CDR1 MNHEY and CDR2 SVGAGI. This CDR3 region has 13 residues.

The rearrangement joins TRBV7-6 to TRBJ2-3; TRBD1 or TRBD2 may be the D gene (5 bases each). The CDR3 runs to 15 residues. Looked up from germline, CDR1 is SGHVS and CDR2 is FNYEAQ. The V end lost 1 base, the J end lost 2 bases, and 10 bases lay between the germline ends. The CDR3 bases are TGTGCCAGCAGCTTAGTACAAGGGACCACAGATACGCAGTATTTT. This codes for CASSLVQGTTDTQYF.